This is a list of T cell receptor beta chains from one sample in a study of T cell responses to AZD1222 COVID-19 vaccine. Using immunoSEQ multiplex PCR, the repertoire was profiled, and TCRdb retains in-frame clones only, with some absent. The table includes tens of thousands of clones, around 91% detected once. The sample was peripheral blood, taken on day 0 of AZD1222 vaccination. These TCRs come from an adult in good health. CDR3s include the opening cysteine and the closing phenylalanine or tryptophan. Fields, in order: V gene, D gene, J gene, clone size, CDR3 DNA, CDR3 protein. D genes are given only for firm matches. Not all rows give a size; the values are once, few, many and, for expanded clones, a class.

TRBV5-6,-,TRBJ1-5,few,TGTGCCAGCAGCTTGCCCCAGCATTTT,CASSLPQHF
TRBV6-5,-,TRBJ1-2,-,TGTGCCAGCAGGGGAGGACTTAACTATGGCTACACCTTC,CASRGGLNYGYTF
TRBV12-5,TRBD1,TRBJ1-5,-,TGTGCTAGTGGCGACGAGGGGGCTAATCAGCCCCAGCATTTT,CASGDEGANQPQHF
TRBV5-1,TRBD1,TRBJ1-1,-,TGCGCCAGCAGCCAAACAGGGGGACCGTTGACTGAAGCTTTCTTT,CASSQTGGPLTEAFF
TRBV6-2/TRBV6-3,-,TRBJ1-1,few,TGTGCCAGCAGTGAGAACACTGAAGCTTTCTTT,CASSENTEAFF
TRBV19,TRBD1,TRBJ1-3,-,TGTGCCAGTAGTACCGGGACAGCTCCTGGAAACACCATATATTTT,CASSTGTAPGNTIYF
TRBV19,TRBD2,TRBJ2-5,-,TGTGCCAGTAAGGAGTCTAGCGGGGCCCCCCGGGAGACCCAGTACTTC,CASKESSGAPRETQYF
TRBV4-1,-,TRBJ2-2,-,TGCGCCAGCAGCGTCCCTCTAAGCATTCTCCTGAGGGCCGGGGAGCTGTTTTTT,CASSVPLSILLRAGELFF
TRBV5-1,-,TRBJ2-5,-,TGCGCCAGCAGCTTGCAAGGACAGAGACAAGAGACCCAGTACTTC,CASSLQGQRQETQYF
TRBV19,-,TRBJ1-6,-,TGTGCCAGTAGTATAGACCGGGGGTCCGGCTCCTATAATTCACCCCTCCACTTT,CASSIDRGSGSYNSPLHF
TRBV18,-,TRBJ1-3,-,TGTGCCAGCTCCCACGGACAGCCGAGCTCTGGAAACACCATATATTTT,CASSHGQPSSGNTIYF
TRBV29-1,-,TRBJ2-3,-,TGCAGCGCAAACACAGGAGCGGGCACAGATACGCAGTATTTT,CSANTGAGTDTQYF
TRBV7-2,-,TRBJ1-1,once,TGTGCCAGCAGCTTAACCACAGTCTTTATAGAAGCTTTCTTT,CASSLTTVFIEAFF
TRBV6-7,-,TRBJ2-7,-,TGTGCCAGCTGGGGGGACATCGTATACGAGCAGTACTTC,CASWGDIVYEQYF
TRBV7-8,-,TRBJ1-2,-,TGTGCCAGCAGCTTAGGGGCACAGCCTTATGGCTACACCTTC,CASSLGAQPYGYTF
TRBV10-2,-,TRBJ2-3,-,TGCGCCAGCAGTGTGCGGGGGCGCACAGATACGCAGTATTTT,CASSVRGRTDTQYF
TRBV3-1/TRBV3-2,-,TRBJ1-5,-,TGTGCCAGCAGCCAAGCGGGCCTTCGGCGGTATAGCAATCAGCCCCAGCATTTT,CASSQAGLRRYSNQPQHF
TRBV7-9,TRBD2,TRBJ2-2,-,TGTGCCAGCAGCCTACTAGCGGGGGGCCTGAACACCGGGGAGCTGTTTTTT,CASSLLAGGLNTGELFF
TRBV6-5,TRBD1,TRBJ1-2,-,TGTGCCAGCACCAGGGACAGGGTGGATGGCTACACCTTC,CASTRDRVDGYTF
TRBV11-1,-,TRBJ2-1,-,TGTGCCAGCAGCCTACGTCGTTCGGGTGGACATGAGCAGTTCTTC,CASSLRRSGGHEQFF
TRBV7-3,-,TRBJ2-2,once,TGTGCCAGCAGCTTAATAGCGGCGAACACCGGGGAGCTGTTTTTT,CASSLIAANTGELFF
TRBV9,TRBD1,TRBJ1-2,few,TGTGCCAGCAGCCCTTTTACAGGGGGCCGGGGCTACACCTTC,CASSPFTGGRGYTF